A single sample is the source of the 8 T cell receptor beta chains below, sequenced in a study of T cell responses to AZD1222 COVID-19 vaccine. The protocol was immunoSEQ multiplex PCR, while the TCRdb copy is restricted to in-frame clones and leaves out a portion. This repertoire shows more than 150,000 clones, about 91% found once; its top ten account for more than 0.4%. The specimen comprised peripheral blood, sampled on day 0 of AZD1222 vaccination. The receptors were gathered from an adult in good health.

This rearrangement joins TRBV30 to TRBJ2-2; D not certain. The CDR3 totals 15 residues. With 0 bases removed from V and 6 bases from J, the gap between germline ends came to 14 bases. Germline V gives CDR1 GTSNPN, CDR2 SVGIG (reference sequence). In DNA, the CDR3 is TGTGCCTGGAGTGTACTGCCCCCAGAGGCCGGGGAGCTGTTTTTT. Translating it yields CAWSVLPPEAGELFF.

This rearrangement joins TRBV19 to TRBJ1-4; 8 bases agree with TRBD1. The CDR3 runs to 14 residues. Trimming at V came to 6 bases and at J to 4 bases, leaving 4 bases not matched to a gene. The germline V gene has CDR1 LNHDA and CDR2 SQIVND (reference sequence). Here the CDR3 DNA reads TGTGCCAGTAGCTGGACAGGGAGTAATGAAAAACTGTTTTTT. Amino acid sequence: CASSWTGSNEKLFF.

The chain carries TRBV5-5 and TRBJ1-6; D may be TRBD1 (5 bases). Trimming pared 3 bases from V and 5 bases from J, leaving 18 bases between. CDR3 length: 17 amino acids. Germline CDR1 is SGHKS and CDR2 is YYEKEE (reference sequence). The CDR3 is CASSSHVGGRNNSPLHF. CDR3 DNA: TGTGCCAGCAGCTCGCATGTGGGGGGACGTAATAATTCACCCCTCCACTTT.

The V call is TRBV6-5, the J call TRBJ1-2; D perhaps matches TRBD1 (5 bases). CDR3 length: 15 residues. V was pared by 4 bases and J by 3 bases, with 15 bases between. Germline values: CDR1 MNHEY, CDR2 SVGAGI. DNA of the CDR3: TGTGCCAGCAGTTCCGACATCCTGACAGACTATGGCTACACCTTC. Amino acids: CASSSDILTDYGYTF.

The chain combines TRBV7-8 with TRBJ2-7; unclear D gene. Trimming left V 4 bases short and J 3 bases short, with 10 bases between. CDR3 size: 13 residues. The germline V gene encodes CDR1 SGHVS and CDR2 FQNEAQ. The chain's CDR3 is CASSYRLGYEQYF. The CDR3 bases are TGTGCCAGCAGCTACCGACTGGGCTACGAGCAGTACTTC.

This clone was observed a single time. DNA for the CDR3: TGTGCCAGCTCAGAAGGGGGCAACTATGGCTACACCTTC. Translating it yields CASSEGGNYGYTF. V is TRBV18 and J is TRBJ1-2, with 7 positions matching TRBD1. V dropped 5 bases and J dropped 2; count of bases not matched to a gene: 2. The CDR3 spans 13 residues. Germline V gene data show CDR1 as KGHSH and CDR2 as LQKENI.

This clone was recorded only once. The gene calls are TRBV6-5 and TRBJ1-1; possibly TRBD1 for D (5 bases). V was clipped by 4 bases and J by 1 base, with 13 bases between them. The germline V gene has CDR1 MNHEY and CDR2 SVGAGI. CDR3 length: 15 amino acids. CDR3 nucleotide sequence: TGTGCCAGCAGTTCGGGGGATGGGTCGAACACTGAAGCTTTCTTT. Residues: CASSSGDGSNTEAFF.

The CDR3 sequence is CASSQGLAGGLEQFF. For the CDR3, the DNA is TGTGCCAGCAGCCAGGGACTAGCGGGAGGGCTTGAGCAGTTCTTC. This chain joins TRBV11-2 and TRBJ2-1; 16 positions agree with TRBD2. Trimming removed 5 bases from V and 9 bases from J; junction bases left unmatched: 4. Germline assignment: CDR1 SGHAT and CDR2 FQNNGV. The CDR3 covers 15 residues.